Presented here are 3 T cell receptor beta chains from one specimen sequenced in a study of blood T cell repertoires in COVID-19. The assay was immunoSEQ multiplex PCR, and TCRdb's table has in-frame clones only and misses some. This sample yields roughly 260,000 clones, of which roughly 87% are seen a single time; about 6% belongs to the top ten. Sequencing was performed on PBMCs or T cells enriched from blood (not recorded which). These receptors all stem from a woman younger than 45 with acute COVID-19.

This chain connects TRBV2 to TRBJ2-1, with D possibly TRBD2 on 5 matching bases. CDR1 and CDR2 from the germline V gene are SNHLY and FYNNEI. V lost 5 bases and J 7 bases, leaving 12 bases between the germline ends. The CDR3 covers 13 residues. The CDR3 spells CASSRTRGNEQFF. CDR3 in DNA: TGTGCCAGCAGTCGAACTAGAGGAAATGAGCAGTTCTTC.

This chain uses TRBV6-5 with TRBJ2-1, with D tentatively TRBD2 (6 bases). Germline CDR1 reads MNHEY; CDR2 reads SVGAGI. The V and J ends lost 3 bases and 8 bases respectively, with 17 bases between them. The CDR3 length is 15 residues. The CDR3 region has the DNA TGTGCCAGCAGTTATTCGACTAGTAACCCTCATGAGCAGTTCTTC. Amino acid sequence: CASSYSTSNPHEQFF.

The chain employs TRBV28 and TRBJ1-3; a weak D match, TRBD1 (5 bases). Germline V gene data show CDR1 as MDHEN and CDR2 as SYDVKM. This CDR3 is 17 amino acids long. V was cut by 6 bases and J by 0 bases, with 18 bases left in between. CDR3 amino acids: CASSPISLQVSGNTIYF. The CDR3, as DNA: TGTGCCAGCAGCCCGATTTCCCTACAGGTCTCTGGAAACACCATATATTTT.